This T cell receptor beta chain derives from a study of sequential checkpoint blockade in melanoma. Study-level background: Arm A got nivolumab then ipilimumab; arm B the reverse, 1:1. Each arm's sequence ended with maintenance nivolumab.

The method was immunoSEQ multiplex PCR; TCRdb's version includes in-frame clones alone and lacks a portion of them. The sample comprises some 30,000 clones, 85% to 90% of which are singletons, and 14% rests with the top ten. With V trimmed by 0 bases and J by 2 bases, 10 bases remained unmatched. The CDR3 extends over 17 amino acids. Per germline, CDR1 SGHRS and CDR2 YFSETQ. Treatment given: randomized to nivolumab then ipilimumab (arm A) or the reverse (arm B). Patients had received no earlier DNA-damaging chemotherapy. From thawed PBMCs, live CD3+CD8+ cells negative for CD19 and CD56 were sorted. The rearrangement uses TRBV5-1 and TRBJ2-7, with 8 bases identical to TRBD1. Sequencing used CD8+ T cells sorted from blood (inferred from file names), obtained from a patient given nivolumab and ipilimumab in sequence. The sequence derives from a human donor with melanoma. CDR3 sequence (DNA): TGCGCCAGCAGCTTGGCCCAGGGGGCCAGTAGAACCTACGAGCAGTACTTC. Its translation: CASSLAQGASRTYEQYF.